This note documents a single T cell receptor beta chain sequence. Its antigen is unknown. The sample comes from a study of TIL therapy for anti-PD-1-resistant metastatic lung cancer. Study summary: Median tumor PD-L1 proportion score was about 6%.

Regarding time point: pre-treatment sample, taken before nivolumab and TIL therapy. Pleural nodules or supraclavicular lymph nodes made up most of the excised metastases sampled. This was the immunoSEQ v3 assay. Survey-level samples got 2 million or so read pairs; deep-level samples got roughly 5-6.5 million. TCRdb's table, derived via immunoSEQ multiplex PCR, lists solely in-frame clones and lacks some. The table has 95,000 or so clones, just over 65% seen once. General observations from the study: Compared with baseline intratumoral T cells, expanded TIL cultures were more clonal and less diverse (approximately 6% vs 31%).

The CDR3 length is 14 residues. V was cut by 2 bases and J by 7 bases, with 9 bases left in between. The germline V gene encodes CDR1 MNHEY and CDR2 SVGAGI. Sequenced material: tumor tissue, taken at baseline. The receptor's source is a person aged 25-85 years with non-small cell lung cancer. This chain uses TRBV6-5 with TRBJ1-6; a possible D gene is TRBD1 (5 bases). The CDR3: CASSYRTRNSPLHF. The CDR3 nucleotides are TGTGCCAGCAGTTACCGGACAAGGAATTCACCCCTCCACTTT.